What follows are 5 T cell receptor beta chains derived from one specimen sequenced in a study of blood T cell repertoires in COVID-19. Using immunoSEQ multiplex PCR, the repertoire was profiled, and TCRdb retains in-frame clones only, with some absent. The sample yields 70,000 or so clones, approximately 80% seen once. Material for sequencing was peripheral blood. Receptor source: a middle-aged man with COVID-19, enrolled during active disease.

This rearrangement joins TRBV7-2 to TRBJ1-2; tentative D call: TRBD1 (6 bases). There are 14 residues in the CDR3. Trimming removed 4 bases at V and 1 base at J, with 10 bases between. Germline V CDR1 and CDR2: SGHTA, FQGNSA. This chain's CDR3 is CASSSGQRNYGYTF. In DNA form, the CDR3 reads TGTGCCAGCAGCTCCGGACAGCGTAACTATGGCTACACCTTC.

The chain recombines TRBV7-9 with TRBJ1-4; 8 bases fit TRBD1. This CDR3 has 14 amino acids. J lost 8 bases, V lost 5 bases, and 7 bases had no gene match. CDR1 is SEHNR and CDR2 is FQNEAQ in the germline V gene (reference sequence). The CDR3 reads CASSPGGANEKLFF. CDR3 in DNA: TGTGCCAGCAGCCCAGGGGGCGCGAACGAAAAACTGTTTTTT.

This clone showed up just once. The gene calls are TRBV19 and TRBJ2-1; no definite D call. Germline V lookup: CDR1 LNHDA, CDR2 SQIVND (reference sequence). The CDR3 is made up of 13 amino acids. V lost 0 bases and J 4 bases, leaving 4 bases between the germline ends. This CDR3 reads CASSIERYNEQFF. The DNA of the CDR3 is TGTGCCAGTAGTATAGAGCGGTACAATGAGCAGTTCTTC.

A word on this clone: A read error may produce the germline difference seen at one junction end. The chain recombines TRBV9 with TRBJ2-3, with TRBD2 matching over 7 bases. CDR1 and CDR2 from the germline V gene are SGDLS and YYNGEE. The CDR3 loop spans 14 amino acids. The CDR3 DNA follows: TGTGCCGGCAGCGAGACTAGCATCACAGATACGCAGTATTTT. Its protein is CAGSETSITDTQYF.

This chain uses TRBV3-1 (or the pseudogene TRBV3-2) with TRBJ1-1; D unresolved. Germline CDR1 and CDR2: LGHDT and YNNKEL (reference sequence). V was clipped by 1 base and J by 6 bases, with 15 bases between them. The CDR3 has 15 amino acids. DNA of the CDR3: TGTGCCAGCAGCCAAGGTGGACGGGAGGCGCCTGAAGCTTTCTTT. Protein: CASSQGGREAPEAFF.